These 21 T cell receptor beta chains were all obtained from the same sample, sequenced in a study of blood T cells in healthy people across ages. The authors ran a second PCR of 7 to 11 cycles using a sample-barcoded 5' primer and a J-beta primer mix. From the 5' RACE reads, TCRdb called clonotypes with MiXCR, one entry per CDR3 protein. The table records about 970,000 distinct CDR3 sequences, approximately 50% of them present only once. Sequencing was carried out using blood. All receptors derive from a woman aged 55-75 years in good health.

The chain is built from TRBV20-1 and TRBJ2-5; maybe TRBD2 (6 bases). The germline V gene has CDR1 DFQATT and CDR2 SNEGSKA (reference sequence). The CDR3 extends over 14 amino acids. Here the CDR3 reads CKGAGGANEETQYF. DNA of the CDR3: TGCAAGGGCGCCGGCGGGGCTAACGAAGAGACCCAGTACTTC.

The chain couples TRBV10-3 to TRBJ2-3; 7 nucleotides agree with TRBD2. Germline CDR1 reads ENHRY; CDR2 reads SYGVKD. The CDR3 totals 21 residues. V shed 3 bases, J shed 1 base, and the junction held 22 bases outside the gene matches. DNA of the CDR3: TGTGCCATCAGTGACGGAGCACCCGGTCACCTCCTGGGAGGGGGCACAGATACGCAGTATTTT. This gives the protein CAISDGAPGHLLGGGTDTQYF.

V is TRBV29-1 and J is TRBJ2-1; 7 positions agree with TRBD1. The J call may be in error: the DNA end matches TRBJ2-7 better. Germline V gene lookup returns CDR1 SQVTM and CDR2 ANQGSEA. The CDR3 extends over 16 amino acids. CDR3 in DNA: TGCAGCGTAAAAAGACAGGGCCTAAGCTCCTACAATGAGCAGTACTTC. It is translated as CSVKRQGLSSYNEQYF.

This chain joins TRBV7-2 and TRBJ2-7; the D is unclear. CDR3 size: 12 residues. The V and J ends lost 3 bases and 6 bases respectively, with 9 bases between them. The germline gives CDR1 SGHTA, CDR2 FQGNSA. DNA for the CDR3: TGTGCCAGCAGCTTCGCAGGCGGCGAGCAGTACTTC. This codes for CASSFAGGEQYF.

The chain links TRBV6-5 to TRBJ2-2; tentatively, D is TRBD2 (7 bases). Looked up from germline, CDR1 is MNHEY and CDR2 is SVGAGI. The CDR3 covers 15 residues. V was cut by 0 bases and J by 5 bases, with 10 bases left in between. The CDR3 sequence is CASSYSRGGTGELFF. The CDR3 region has the DNA TGTGCCAGCAGTTACTCTAGGGGGGGAACCGGGGAGCTGTTTTTT.

This clonotype occurred a few times. In DNA, the CDR3 is TGTGCCAGCAGCCGGGACGCGAATCAGCCCCAGCATTTT. This sequence encodes CASSRDANQPQHF. V is TRBV7-9 and J is TRBJ1-5; D perhaps matches TRBD1 (5 bases). This CDR3 is 13 amino acids long. Deletions cut 5 bases from V and 4 bases from J, with 9 bases between. Germline V CDR1 and CDR2: SEHNR, FQNEAQ (reference sequence).

This clonotype showed up just a few times. The CDR3 spells CASSQGRPGLVDTGELFF. CDR3 sequence (DNA): TGTGCCAGCAGCCAGGGACGCCCGGGACTAGTGGACACCGGGGAGCTGTTTTTT. This chain links TRBV4-2 with TRBJ2-2; TRBD2 matches 8 bases. Germline assignment: CDR1 LGHNA and CDR2 YNFKEQ. This CDR3 region has 18 residues. The ends lost 3 bases at V and 3 bases at J; junction bases unmatched: 12.

The J gene is TRBJ2-3, the V gene TRBV20-1, with TRBD2 matching over 8 bases. With V trimmed by 0 bases and J by 6 bases, 14 bases remained unmatched. Germline CDR1 reads DFQATT; CDR2 reads SNEGSKA (reference sequence). CDR3 length equals 17 residues. The CDR3 DNA reads TGCAGTGCTAGAGAGGAGCGGGAGAGAATGGAGGTGGATACGCAGTATTTT. Residues: CSAREERERMEVDTQYF.

This clonotype was picked up one time. The V gene is TRBV4-1, the J gene TRBJ2-3; D might be TRBD2 (6 bases). V was shortened by 1 base and J by 3 bases, with 14 bases between the two germline ends. The germline V gene encodes CDR1 MGHRA and CDR2 YSYEKL. There are 16 residues in the CDR3. The CDR3 region has the DNA TGCGCCAGCAGCCAAGCGCGGGACCAGGTAACAGATACGCAGTATTTT. Protein product: CASSQARDQVTDTQYF.

The V gene is TRBV9, the J gene TRBJ2-5; D gene ambiguous. The CDR3 length is 13 residues. The V end lost 0 bases, the J end lost 11 bases, and 14 bases lay between the germline ends. CDR1 and CDR2 (germline): SGDLS, YYNGEE. The CDR3 bases are TGTGCCAGCAGCGTAGCCCAGTTTAATGAGCAGTACTTC. Amino acid sequence: CASSVAQFNEQYF.

This clonotype has only a few counts. The V gene is TRBV11-2, the J gene TRBJ2-7; a weak D match, TRBD1 (6 bases). The ends were cut back, 5 bases at V and 4 bases at J, with 15 bases in the middle. Germline V gives CDR1 SGHAT, CDR2 FQNNGV. The CDR3 consists of 14 residues. The CDR3 loop reads CASSPTRGRYEQYF. The CDR3 DNA is TGTGCCAGCAGCCCAACCAGGGGAAGATACGAGCAGTACTTC.

The DNA for the CDR3 is TGTGCCAGCAGTTACGCCGGGACCACCTCCTCCTACGAGCAGTACTTC. As protein: CASSYAGTTSSYEQYF. V usage is TRBV6-2 or TRBV6-3 and J usage is TRBJ2-7; D is perhaps TRBD1 or TRBD2 (5 bases each). Germline values: CDR1 MNHEY, CDR2 SVGEGT. The ends were cut back, 2 bases at V and 0 bases at J, with 14 bases in the middle. CDR3 length: 16 residues.

This sequence joins TRBV20-1 and TRBJ2-1; 14 bases map to TRBD2. Germline loops: CDR1 DFQATT, CDR2 SNEGSKA (reference sequence). The CDR3 totals 14 residues. Trimming at V came to 4 bases and at J to 12 bases, leaving 8 bases not matched to a gene. CDR3 in DNA: TGCAGTGCTACTGGGACTAGCGGGAGTTTTGCGCAGTTCTTC. This sequence encodes CSATGTSGSFAQFF.

CDR3 residues: CATSDPGRGDTQYF. CDR3 nucleotides: TGTGCCACCAGTGACCCAGGGAGGGGGGATACGCAGTATTTT. V is TRBV24-1 and J is TRBJ2-3; perhaps TRBD2 as D (7 bases). V was trimmed by 4 bases and J by 6 bases, leaving 13 bases between them. The CDR3 is made up of 14 amino acids. Germline V gene lookup returns CDR1 KGHDR and CDR2 SFDVKD.

The chain recombines TRBV13 with TRBJ2-2, with 7 nucleotides matching TRBD1. This CDR3 has 14 residues. Trimming took 5 bases from V and 6 from J; bases not matched to a gene: 6. Germline V gene lookup returns CDR1 PRHDT and CDR2 FYEKMQ (reference sequence). CDR3 in amino acids: CASSLGTVAGELFF. In nucleotides, the CDR3 is TGTGCCAGCAGCCTTGGGACAGTTGCCGGGGAGCTGTTTTTT.

This clonotype was observed a handful of times. V usage is TRBV7-2 and J usage is TRBJ2-3, with 7 bases matching TRBD2. This CDR3 is built from 15 residues. J gave up 1 base and V 7 bases, and 8 bases lay outside the gene matches. The germline CDR1 and CDR2 sequences are SGHTA and FQGNSA. The DNA for the CDR3 is TGTGCCAGCACTTTTGTTACTAGCGGCACAGATACGCAGTATTTT. It specifies CASTFVTSGTDTQYF.

The gene calls are TRBV4-2 and TRBJ2-4, with 9 bases that match TRBD2. The length of the CDR3 is 15 residues. Per the germline V gene, CDR1 is LGHNA and CDR2 is YNFKEQ. J was trimmed by 13 bases and V by 0 bases; bases with no gene match: 10. DNA for the CDR3: TGTGCCAGCAGCCAAGAGGGGGCTAGCGGGAATGCGCAGTACTTC. Translating gives CASSQEGASGNAQYF.

V and J are TRBV7-2 and TRBJ2-3, with D possibly called TRBD1 or TRBD2 (7 bases each). V was clipped by 4 bases and J by 3 bases, with 14 bases between them. The CDR3 covers 15 residues. Germline V gene data show CDR1 as SGHTA and CDR2 as FQGNSA. CDR3 region: CASSWGGTETDTQYF. The CDR3 region has the DNA TGTGCCAGCAGCTGGGGAGGGACAGAGACAGATACGCAGTATTTT.

V is TRBV3-1 and J is TRBJ2-1; 7 bases align to TRBD2. The V gene's germline CDR1 is LGHDT and CDR2 YNNKEL (reference sequence). J lost 5 bases, V lost 0 bases, and 4 bases had no gene match. The CDR3 has 15 amino acids. The CDR3 here is CASSQELASHNEQFF. In DNA, the CDR3 is TGTGCCAGCAGCCAAGAACTAGCGTCCCACAATGAGCAGTTCTTC.

This clonotype appeared once. This chain uses TRBV29-1 with TRBJ2-1; D is possibly TRBD1 (5 bases). The germline V gene has CDR1 SQVTM and CDR2 ANQGSEA. V was trimmed by 0 bases and J by 6 bases, leaving 9 bases between them. CDR3 length equals 13 residues. Here the CDR3 reads CSVEDTGSNEQFF. The CDR3 DNA reads TGCAGCGTTGAAGATACAGGTAGCAATGAGCAGTTCTTC.

The rearrangement uses TRBV24-1 and TRBJ2-1; D may be TRBD1 (7 bases). Germline values: CDR1 KGHDR, CDR2 SFDVKD. The germline V and J ends were trimmed by 5 bases and 5 bases, with 12 bases remaining between them. The CDR3 is made up of 14 amino acids. In DNA form, the CDR3 reads TGTGCCACCAGTGGTGCGGGACAGAACAATGAGCAGTTCTTC. It yields the protein CATSGAGQNNEQFF.